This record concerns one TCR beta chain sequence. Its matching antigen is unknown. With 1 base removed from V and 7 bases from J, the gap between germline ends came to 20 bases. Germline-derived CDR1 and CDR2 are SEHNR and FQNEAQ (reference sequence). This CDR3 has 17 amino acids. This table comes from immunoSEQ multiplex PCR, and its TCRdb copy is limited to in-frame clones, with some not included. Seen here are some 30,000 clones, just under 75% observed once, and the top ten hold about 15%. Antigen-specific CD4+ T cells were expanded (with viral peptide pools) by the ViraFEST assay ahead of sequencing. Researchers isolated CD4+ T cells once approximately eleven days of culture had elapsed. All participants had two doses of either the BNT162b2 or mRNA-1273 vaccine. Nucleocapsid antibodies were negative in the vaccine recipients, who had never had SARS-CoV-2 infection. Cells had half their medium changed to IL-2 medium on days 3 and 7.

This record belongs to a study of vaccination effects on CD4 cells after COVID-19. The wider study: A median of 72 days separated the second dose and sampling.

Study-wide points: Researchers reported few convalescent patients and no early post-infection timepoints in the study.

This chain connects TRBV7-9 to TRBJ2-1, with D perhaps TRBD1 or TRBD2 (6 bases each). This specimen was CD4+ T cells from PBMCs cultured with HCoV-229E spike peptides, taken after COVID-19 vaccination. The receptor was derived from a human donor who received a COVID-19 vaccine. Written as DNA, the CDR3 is TGTGCCAGCAGCTTAGTAAAAGGGGGGATGAGATGGAATGAGCAGTTCTTC. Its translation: CASSLVKGGMRWNEQFF.